This TCR beta chain was sequenced in a study of cytomegalovirus exposure and HLA in healthy donors. Whole-study results and caveats: Usually a TCR sequence was rare, but some public TCRs were found in many donors.

A remark on this clone: Its antigen is unidentified.

The CDR3 has 15 amino acids. V was trimmed by 0 bases and J by 1 base, leaving 10 bases between them. CDR1 is SGHKS, CDR2 YYEKEE, per germline (reference sequence). PCR was performed using 60 Vbeta and 13 Jbeta primers. Generated by immunoSEQ multiplex PCR, the TCRdb table keeps only in-frame clones and is missing some. This sample has about 200,000 clones, with around 85% found just once. This clonotype was obtained from a man aged 45-65 years in good health and CMV-seronegative. The chain links TRBV5-5 to TRBJ1-1, with D perhaps matching TRBD1 (6 bases). Sequenced input: PBMCs. The CDR3 nucleotides read TGTGCCAGCAGCTTGGGGACAGCTCAGAACACTGAAGCTTTCTTT. Translating gives CASSLGTAQNTEAFF. Variable domain in full (rest from reference TRBV5-5 and TRBJ1-1): DAGVTQSPTHLIKTRGQQVTLRCSPISGHKSVSWYQQVLGQGPQFIFQYYEKEERGRGNFPDRFSARQFPNYSSELNVNALLLGDSALYLCASSLGTAQNTEAFFGQGTRLTVV.